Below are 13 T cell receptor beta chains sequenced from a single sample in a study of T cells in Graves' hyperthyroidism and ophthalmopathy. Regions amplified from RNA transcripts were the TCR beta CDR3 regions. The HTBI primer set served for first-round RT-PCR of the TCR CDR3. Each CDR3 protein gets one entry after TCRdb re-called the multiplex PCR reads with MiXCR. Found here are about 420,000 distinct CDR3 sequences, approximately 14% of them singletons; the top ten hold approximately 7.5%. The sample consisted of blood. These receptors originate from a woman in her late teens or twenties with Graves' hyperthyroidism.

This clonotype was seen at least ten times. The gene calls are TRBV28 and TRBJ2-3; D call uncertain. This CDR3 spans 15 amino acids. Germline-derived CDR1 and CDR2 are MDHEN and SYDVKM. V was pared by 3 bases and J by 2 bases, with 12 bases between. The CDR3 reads CASSFADTITDTQYF. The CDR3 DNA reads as TGTGCCAGCAGTTTCGCCGACACAATCACAGATACGCAGTATTTT.

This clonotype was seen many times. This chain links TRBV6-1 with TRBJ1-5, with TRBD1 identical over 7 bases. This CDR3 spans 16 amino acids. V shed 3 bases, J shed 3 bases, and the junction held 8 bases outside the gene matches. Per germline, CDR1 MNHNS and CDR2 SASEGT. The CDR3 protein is CASSDFEGANNQPQHF. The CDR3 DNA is TGTGCCAGCAGTGACTTTGAGGGGGCCAACAATCAGCCCCAGCATTTT.

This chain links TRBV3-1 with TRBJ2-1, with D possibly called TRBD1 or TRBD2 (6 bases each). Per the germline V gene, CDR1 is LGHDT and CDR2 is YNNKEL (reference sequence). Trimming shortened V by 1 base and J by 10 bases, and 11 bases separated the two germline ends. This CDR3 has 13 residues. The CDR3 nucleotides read TGTGCCAGCAGCCAAGGGGGGCTAGCGGAGCAGTTCTTC. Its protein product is CASSQGGLAEQFF.

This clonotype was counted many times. CDR3 sequence (DNA): TGTGCCAGCAGCATCCCCGGCCGAAGCGAGCAGTACTTC. Protein sequence: CASSIPGRSEQYF. The rearrangement links TRBV5-5 to TRBJ2-7; D is unresolved. V lost 4 bases and J 6 bases, leaving 14 bases between the germline ends. CDR3 length: 13 amino acids. CDR1 SGHKS and CDR2 YYEKEE come from the germline V gene (reference sequence). The whole variable domain, remainder taken from reference TRBV5-5 and TRBJ2-7, is DAGVTQSPTHLIKTRGQQVTLRCSPISGHKSVSWYQQVLGQGPQFIFQYYEKEERGRGNFPDRFSARQFPNYSSELNVNALLLGDSALYLCASSIPGRSEQYFGPGTRLTVT.

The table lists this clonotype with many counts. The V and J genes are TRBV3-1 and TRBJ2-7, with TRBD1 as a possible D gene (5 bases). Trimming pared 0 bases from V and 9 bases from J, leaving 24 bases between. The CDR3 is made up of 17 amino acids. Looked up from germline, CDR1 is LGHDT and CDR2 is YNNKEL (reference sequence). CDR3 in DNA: TGTGCCAGCAGCCAAGAGCCTGGGGCATTATTATACGATGGGCAGTACTTC. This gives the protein CASSQEPGALLYDGQYF.

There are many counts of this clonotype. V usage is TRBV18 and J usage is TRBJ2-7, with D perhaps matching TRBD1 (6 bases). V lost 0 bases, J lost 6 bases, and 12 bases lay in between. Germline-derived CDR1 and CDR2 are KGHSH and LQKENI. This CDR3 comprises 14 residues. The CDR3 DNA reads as TGTGCCAGCTCACCACCTGTTGGGGGCGGCGAGCAGTACTTC. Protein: CASSPPVGGGEQYF.

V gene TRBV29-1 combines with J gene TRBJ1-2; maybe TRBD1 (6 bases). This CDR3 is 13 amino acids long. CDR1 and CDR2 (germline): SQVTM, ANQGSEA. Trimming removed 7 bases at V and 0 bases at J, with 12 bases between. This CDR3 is CSARQVANYGYTF. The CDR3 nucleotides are TGCAGCGCCCGACAGGTGGCTAACTATGGCTACACCTTC.

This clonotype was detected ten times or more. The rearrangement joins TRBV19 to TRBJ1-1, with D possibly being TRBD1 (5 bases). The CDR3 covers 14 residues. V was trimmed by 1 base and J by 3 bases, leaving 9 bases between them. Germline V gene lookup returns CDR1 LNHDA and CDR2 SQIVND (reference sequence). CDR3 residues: CASSIGGSDTEAFF. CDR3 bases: TGTGCCAGTAGTATAGGGGGCAGCGACACTGAAGCTTTCTTT.

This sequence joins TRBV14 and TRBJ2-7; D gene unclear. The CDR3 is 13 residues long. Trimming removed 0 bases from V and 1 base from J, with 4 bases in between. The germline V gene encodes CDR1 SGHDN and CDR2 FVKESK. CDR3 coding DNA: TGTGCCAGCAGCCAAGAGACGTCCTACGAGCAGTACTTC. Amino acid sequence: CASSQETSYEQYF.

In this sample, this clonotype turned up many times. The CDR3 DNA follows: TGTGCCTGGAGTGTACAGGGGAGGACCGGGGAGCTGTTTTTT. Translated, it gives CAWSVQGRTGELFF. The genes are TRBV30 and TRBJ2-2, with D perhaps matching TRBD1 (7 bases). Germline V gene sequence: CDR1 GTSNPN, CDR2 SVGIG (reference sequence). Deletions cut 0 bases from V and 5 bases from J, with 10 bases between. The CDR3 spans 14 residues.

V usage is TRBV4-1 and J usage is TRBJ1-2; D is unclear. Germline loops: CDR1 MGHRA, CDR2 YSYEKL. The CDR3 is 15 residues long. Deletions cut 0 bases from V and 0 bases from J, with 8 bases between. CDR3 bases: TGCGCCAGCAGCCAAGATCAAAGGGCTAACTATGGCTACACCTTC. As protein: CASSQDQRANYGYTF.

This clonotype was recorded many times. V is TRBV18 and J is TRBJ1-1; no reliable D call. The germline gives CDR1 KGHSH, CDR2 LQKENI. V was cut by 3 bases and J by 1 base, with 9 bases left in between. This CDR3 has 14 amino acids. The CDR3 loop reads CASSPGPSNTEAFF. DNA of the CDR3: TGTGCCAGCTCACCCGGGCCGTCGAACACTGAAGCTTTCTTT.

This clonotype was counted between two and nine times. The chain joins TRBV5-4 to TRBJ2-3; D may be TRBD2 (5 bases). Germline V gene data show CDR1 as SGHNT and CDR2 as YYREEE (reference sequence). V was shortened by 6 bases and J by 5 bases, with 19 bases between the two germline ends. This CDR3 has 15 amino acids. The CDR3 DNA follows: TGTGCCAGCATGCGTGCGGCGACTCGGGGAGATACGCAGTATTTT. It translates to CASMRAATRGDTQYF.